These 28 T cell receptor beta chains share one sample of origin, sequenced in a study of OX40 agonist ivuxolimab in advanced cancers. The repertoire was sequenced with immunoSEQ multiplex PCR; TCRdb's copy has only in-frame clones and lacks some. The sample has about 46,000 clones, over 75% seen once. Sequencing was performed on CD4+ or CD8+ T cells sorted from blood, taken in a trial of the OX40 agonist ivuxolimab. Receptors were obtained from an adult with an advanced solid tumor such as melanoma, head and neck, liver or kidney cancer.

The genes are TRBV28 and TRBJ1-5; D call uncertain. The CDR3 contains 12 residues. Germline CDR1 and CDR2: MDHEN and SYDVKM. V was cut by 3 bases and J by 7 bases, with 7 bases left in between. For the CDR3, the DNA is TGTGCCAGCAGTTTTCTTCCACAGCCCCAGCATTTT. It specifies CASSFLPQPQHF.

To note about this clone: This could be a read error, since a much larger clone is one nucleotide away. The sample carries other DNA sequences with the same CDR3. The V and J genes are TRBV7-9 and TRBJ2-1, with 8 bases matching TRBD2. The junction had 0 bases not matched to a gene; V was cut back by 3 bases and J by 2 bases. This CDR3 has 14 amino acids. Germline V gene sequence: CDR1 SEHNR, CDR2 FQNEAQ (reference sequence). The CDR3 bases are TGTGCCAGCAGCTTGGGACTAGCCTACAATGAGCAGTTCTTC. It yields the protein CASSLGLAYNEQFF.

The V gene is TRBV5-1, the J gene TRBJ1-4, with D maybe TRBD1 (5 bases). Between the trimmed V and J ends, which lost 4 bases and 0 bases, there was a span of 10 bases. The CDR3 extends over 15 amino acids. Germline CDR1 SGHRS, CDR2 YFSETQ. CDR3 bases: TGCGCCAGCAGCACCGCAGGGTCAACTAATGAAAAACTGTTTTTT. Residues: CASSTAGSTNEKLFF.

Comment on this clone: Other DNA sequences in the same sample also yield this CDR3. The genes are TRBV9 and TRBJ2-5, with D possibly matching TRBD2 (7 bases). V gave up 3 bases and J gave up 5 bases, with 26 bases separating them. Germline CDR1 reads SGDLS; CDR2 reads YYNGEE. The CDR3 is 18 residues long. CDR3 amino acids: CASSDGEAGEGGQETQYF. CDR3 coding DNA: TGTGCCAGCAGCGACGGAGAGGCGGGGGAGGGGGGTCAGGAGACCCAGTACTTC.

The chain is built from TRBV4-1 and TRBJ2-7; D uncertain. Germline assignment: CDR1 MGHRA and CDR2 YSYEKL. The ends were cut back, 1 base at V and 0 bases at J, with 16 bases in the middle. This CDR3 is built from 17 residues. The DNA of the CDR3 is TGCGCCAGCAGCCAAGTCTTTACGGGCTCAAGCTCCTACGAGCAGTACTTC. It is translated as CASSQVFTGSSSYEQYF.

This clone was detected once. The rearrangement uses TRBV4-3 and TRBJ1-2; D is unclear. Trimming took 1 base from V and 6 from J, leaving 9 bases between them. The germline V gene has CDR1 LGHNA and CDR2 YSLEER. This CDR3 is built from 13 residues. The CDR3 nucleotides are TGCGCCAGCAGCCAAGGATCCGGGAATGGCTACACCTTC. Protein product: CASSQGSGNGYTF.

This clone was counted between two and nine times. CDR3 amino acids: CASSLWDLADTQYF. The CDR3 region has the DNA TGTGCCAGCAGTTTATGGGATTTGGCAGATACGCAGTATTTT. The chain combines TRBV27 with TRBJ2-3; D is undetermined. The CDR3 covers 14 residues. V was cut by 1 base and J by 4 bases, with 9 bases left in between. Germline V gene data show CDR1 as MNHEY and CDR2 as SMNVEV (reference sequence).

There are a few counts of this clone. This chain uses TRBV19 with TRBJ2-7; D uncertain. The CDR3 is 13 residues long. Germline lookup yields CDR1 LNHDA and CDR2 SQIVND (reference sequence). Trimming removed 5 bases at V and 5 bases at J, with 13 bases between. CDR3 in amino acids: CASSFGDGHEQYF. CDR3 DNA sequence: TGTGCCAGTAGTTTTGGGGATGGCCACGAGCAGTACTTC.

This chain connects TRBV28 to TRBJ2-2; 8 bases match TRBD2. Germline CDR1 MDHEN, CDR2 SYDVKM. The CDR3 consists of 13 residues. V gave up 6 bases and J gave up 15 bases; unmatched junction bases: 12. The CDR3 DNA follows: TGTGCCAGCAGAGATAGGACTAGCTCTGTGTTGTTTTTT. Its protein product is CASRDRTSSVLFF. Drawing the rest from reference TRBV28 and TRBJ2-2, the complete variable domain is DVKVTQSSRYLVKRTGEKVFLECVQDMDHENMFWYRQDPGLGLRLIYFSYDVKMKEKGDIPEGYSVSREKKERFSLILESASTNQTSMYLCASRDRTSSVLFFGEGSRLTVL.

The rearrangement joins TRBV27 to TRBJ2-7, with a tentative D call TRBD2 (5 bases). Deletions cut 6 bases from V and 0 bases from J, with 15 bases between. Germline values: CDR1 MNHEY, CDR2 SMNVEV (reference sequence). The CDR3 contains 15 residues. This chain's CDR3 is CASRGAYGSSYEQYF. CDR3 nucleotides: TGTGCCAGCAGGGGCGCCTATGGGAGCTCCTACGAGCAGTACTTC.

This chain links TRBV2 with TRBJ2-3, with a weak D call TRBD2 (6 bases). The V gene lost 2 bases and the J gene lost 0 bases, with 9 bases spanning the gap. CDR1 and CDR2 from the germline V gene are SNHLY and FYNNEI. This CDR3 region has 15 residues. The CDR3 spells CASSEYRGSTDTQYF. CDR3 in DNA: TGTGCCAGCAGTGAATACCGGGGGAGCACAGATACGCAGTATTTT.

The rearrangement uses TRBV27 and TRBJ2-5; TRBD1 or TRBD2 may be the D gene (5 bases each). Germline CDR1 is MNHEY and CDR2 is SMNVEV (reference sequence). The CDR3 runs to 15 residues. Deletions cut 5 bases from V and 3 bases from J, with 16 bases between. CDR3 DNA: TGTGCCAGCAGTACACAATCCGGGACGGAAGAGACCCAGTACTTC. This translates into CASSTQSGTEETQYF.

The rearrangement uses TRBV11-2 and TRBJ2-7, with D perhaps being TRBD1 or TRBD2 (6 bases each). The length of the CDR3 is 14 residues. Trimming removed 1 base from V and 0 bases from J, with 7 bases in between. Germline V gene data show CDR1 as SGHAT and CDR2 as FQNNGV. This CDR3 is CASSLGGASYEQYF. The CDR3 nucleotides are TGTGCCAGCAGCTTAGGGGGGGCCTCCTACGAGCAGTACTTC.

This clone was seen more than once but under ten times. This chain links TRBV7-9 with TRBJ1-5, with D hard to call. Looked up from germline, CDR1 is SEHNR and CDR2 is FQNEAQ (reference sequence). Trimming took off 2 bases at V and 0 bases at J, with 11 bases between the two ends. The CDR3 is 16 amino acids. CDR3 in amino acids: CASSLFEGHSNQPQHF. The CDR3, as DNA: TGTGCCAGCAGCTTATTTGAGGGTCATAGCAATCAGCCCCAGCATTTT.

The chain couples TRBV5-1 to TRBJ1-2; tentatively, D is TRBD1 (5 bases). With 6 bases removed from V and 8 bases from J, the gap between germline ends came to 14 bases. The CDR3 totals 12 residues. Germline CDR1 and CDR2: SGHRS and YFSETQ. CDR3 coding DNA: TGCGCCAGCATAGACGCAGGGAGAGGCTACACCTTC. Translated, it gives CASIDAGRGYTF.

The V and J genes are TRBV15 and TRBJ1-1; unclear D gene. Germline V lookup: CDR1 LNHNV, CDR2 YYDKDF (reference sequence). This CDR3 spans 13 amino acids. V shed 1 base and J shed 3 bases, with 6 bases lying between them. Here the CDR3 reads CATSRGVDTEAFF. The CDR3 DNA follows: TGTGCCACCAGCAGAGGGGTGGACACTGAAGCTTTCTTT.

The chain combines TRBV2 with TRBJ2-7, with TRBD2 identical over 9 bases. Looked up from germline, CDR1 is SNHLY and CDR2 is FYNNEI. V was pared by 10 bases and J by 3 bases, with 10 bases of the junction left unmatched. The CDR3 spans 14 residues. CDR3 coding DNA: TGTGCCACCCAAGGGCGGGAGGGTAACTACGAGCAGTACTTC. This sequence encodes CATQGREGNYEQYF.

V gene TRBV30 combines with J gene TRBJ2-5, with TRBD1 identical over 9 bases. CDR3 length: 16 amino acids. The V segment lost 3 bases and the J segment 3 bases; nucleotides outside the gene matches: 11. Germline lookup yields CDR1 GTSNPN and CDR2 SVGIG (reference sequence). For the CDR3, the DNA is TGTGCCTGGAGCTCAATGACAGGGGGGAGTGAAGAGACCCAGTACTTC. Translation: CAWSSMTGGSEETQYF.

This chain connects TRBV9 to TRBJ2-1; tentative D call: TRBD2 (6 bases). Between the trimmed V and J ends, which lost 0 bases and 6 bases, there was a span of 13 bases. Germline V gene lookup returns CDR1 SGDLS and CDR2 YYNGEE. This CDR3 spans 15 amino acids. The CDR3 DNA reads TGTGCCAGCAGCGTAGCCGGGAGTGATTTCAATGAGCAGTTCTTC. Encoded protein: CASSVAGSDFNEQFF.

This chain connects TRBV9 to TRBJ1-4; 10 nucleotides align to TRBD1. Trimming at V came to 4 bases and at J to 8 bases, leaving 8 bases not matched to a gene. From germline, CDR1 is SGDLS and CDR2 YYNGEE. The CDR3 is 15 amino acids. The CDR3 loop is CASSPSGTGVEKLFF. In DNA form, the CDR3 reads TGTGCCAGCAGCCCCTCCGGGACAGGGGTCGAAAAACTGTTTTTT.

The chain is built from TRBV23-1 and TRBJ1-2; maybe TRBD1 (6 bases). TRBV23-1 is treated as an ORF (open reading frame) with a function not yet certain. Trimming took 2 bases from V and 4 from J, leaving 17 bases between them. The CDR3 runs to 16 residues. The CDR3 sequence: CASSQPGAPGAYGYTF. CDR3 DNA sequence: TGCGCCAGCAGTCAACCGGGGGCACCCGGTGCCTATGGCTACACCTTC.

This clone was seen just once. The V call is TRBV4-3, the J call TRBJ2-1; TRBD1 matches 11 bases. The CDR3 runs 15 residues. Germline lookup yields CDR1 LGHNA and CDR2 YSLEER. Losses at the gene ends were 4 bases for V and 6 bases for J; bases not matched to a gene: 5. DNA for the CDR3: TGCGCCAGCAGCCCCGGACAGGGGGCAGTCAATGAGCAGTTCTTC. As protein: CASSPGQGAVNEQFF.

In nucleotides, the CDR3 is TGTGCCAGCAATCTCGGGGGGAGCACAGATACGCAGTATTTT. This encodes CASNLGGSTDTQYF. The rearrangement joins TRBV27 to TRBJ2-3; 7 positions match TRBD2. J gave up 0 bases and V 7 bases, and 4 bases lay outside the gene matches. Germline V gene sequence: CDR1 MNHEY, CDR2 SMNVEV (reference sequence). This CDR3 region has 14 residues.

This chain uses TRBV18 with TRBJ2-7; D might be TRBD1 (5 bases). CDR3 length equals 15 residues. Trimming stripped 1 base from V and 6 bases from J, with 16 bases between. Germline V gene lookup returns CDR1 KGHSH and CDR2 LQKENI. This CDR3 is CASSPQEGVAREQYF. Here the CDR3 DNA reads TGTGCCAGCTCACCACAAGAAGGGGTGGCGCGCGAGCAGTACTTC.

This sequence joins TRBV5-1 and TRBJ2-7; D is unresolved. Germline V gene sequence: CDR1 SGHRS, CDR2 YFSETQ. V shed 2 bases and J shed 0 bases, with 6 bases lying between them. The CDR3 extends over 13 amino acids. Written as DNA, the CDR3 is TGCGCCAGCAGCTTCCGACTCTCCTACGAGCAGTACTTC. Its protein product is CASSFRLSYEQYF.

The rearrangement uses TRBV12-5 and TRBJ2-2; the match to TRBD1 covers 7 bases. The CDR3 runs to 13 residues. Trimming cost V 6 bases and J 5 bases; bases outside gene matches: 3. The germline CDR1 and CDR2 sequences are LGHNT and FRNRAP. CDR3 in DNA: TGTGCTAGTGGAGAACAGGGGACCGGGGAGCTGTTTTTT. This codes for CASGEQGTGELFF.

The chain uses TRBV28 and TRBJ2-3; weak D call: TRBD2 (6 bases). V was trimmed by 6 bases and J by 0 bases, leaving 19 bases between them. This CDR3 has 17 residues. Germline V lookup: CDR1 MDHEN, CDR2 SYDVKM. This CDR3 reads CASRLNKLASSTDTQYF. DNA for the CDR3: TGTGCCAGCAGACTCAATAAACTAGCCTCGAGCACAGATACGCAGTATTTT.

The chain recombines TRBV29-1 with TRBJ2-7; D remains ambiguous. The CDR3 has 12 residues. The V and J ends lost 5 bases and 6 bases respectively, with 14 bases between them. CDR1 and CDR2 (germline): SQVTM, ANQGSEA. Here the CDR3 DNA reads TGCAGCGTTATCGGCGGCTTTAGCGAGCAGTACTTC. It translates to CSVIGGFSEQYF.